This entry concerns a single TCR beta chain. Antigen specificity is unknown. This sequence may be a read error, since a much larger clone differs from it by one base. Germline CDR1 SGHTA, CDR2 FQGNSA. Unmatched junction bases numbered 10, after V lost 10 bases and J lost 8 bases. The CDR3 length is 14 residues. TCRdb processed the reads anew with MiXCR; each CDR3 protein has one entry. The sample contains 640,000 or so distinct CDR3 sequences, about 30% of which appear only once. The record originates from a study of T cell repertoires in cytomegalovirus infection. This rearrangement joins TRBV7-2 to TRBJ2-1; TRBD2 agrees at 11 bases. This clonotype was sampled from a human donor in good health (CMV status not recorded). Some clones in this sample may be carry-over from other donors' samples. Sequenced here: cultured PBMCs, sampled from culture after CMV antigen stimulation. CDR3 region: CANRFIAGGHEQFF. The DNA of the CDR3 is TGTGCCAACAGATTTATAGCGGGGGGGCATGAGCAGTTCTTC.